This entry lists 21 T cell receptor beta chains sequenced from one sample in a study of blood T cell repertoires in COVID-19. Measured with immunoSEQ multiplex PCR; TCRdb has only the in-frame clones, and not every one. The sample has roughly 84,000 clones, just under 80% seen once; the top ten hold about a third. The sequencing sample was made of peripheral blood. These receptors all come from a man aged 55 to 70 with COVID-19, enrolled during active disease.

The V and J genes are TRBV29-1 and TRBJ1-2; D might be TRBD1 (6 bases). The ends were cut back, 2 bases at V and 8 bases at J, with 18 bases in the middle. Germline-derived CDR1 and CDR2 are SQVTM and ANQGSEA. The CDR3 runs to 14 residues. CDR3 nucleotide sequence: TGCAGCGTTGAAAGGGGGTTGGGGGTTGGCGGCTACACCTTC. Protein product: CSVERGLGVGGYTF.

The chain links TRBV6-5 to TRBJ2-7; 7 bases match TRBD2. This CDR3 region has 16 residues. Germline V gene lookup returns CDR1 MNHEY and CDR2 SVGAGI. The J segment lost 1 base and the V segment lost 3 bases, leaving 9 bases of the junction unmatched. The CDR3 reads CASSYSLAATSYEQYF. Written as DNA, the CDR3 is TGTGCCAGCAGTTATTCTCTAGCGGCCACTTCCTACGAGCAGTACTTC.

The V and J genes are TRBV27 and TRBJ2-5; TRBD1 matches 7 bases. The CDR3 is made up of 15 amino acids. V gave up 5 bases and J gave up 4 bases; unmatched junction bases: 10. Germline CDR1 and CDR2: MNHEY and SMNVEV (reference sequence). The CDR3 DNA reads TGTGCCAGCAGTCCAAAGGGGGCAGAGCGAGAGACCCAGTACTTC. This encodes CASSPKGAERETQYF.

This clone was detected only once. The CDR3 sequence is CASSSWSDRARNEKLFF. DNA for the CDR3: TGTGCCAGCAGCTCCTGGTCCGACAGGGCACGTAATGAAAAACTGTTTTTT. V is TRBV9 and J is TRBJ1-4, with 7 nucleotides matching TRBD1. The CDR3 is made up of 17 amino acids. Germline V gives CDR1 SGDLS, CDR2 YYNGEE. J lost 4 bases, V lost 4 bases, and 13 bases had no gene match.

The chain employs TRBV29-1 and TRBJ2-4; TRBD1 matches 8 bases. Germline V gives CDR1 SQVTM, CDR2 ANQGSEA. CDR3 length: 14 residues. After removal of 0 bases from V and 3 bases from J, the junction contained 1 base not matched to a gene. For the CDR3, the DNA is TGCAGCGTTGAAGACAGGGGGCTCAAAAACATTCAGTACTTC. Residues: CSVEDRGLKNIQYF.

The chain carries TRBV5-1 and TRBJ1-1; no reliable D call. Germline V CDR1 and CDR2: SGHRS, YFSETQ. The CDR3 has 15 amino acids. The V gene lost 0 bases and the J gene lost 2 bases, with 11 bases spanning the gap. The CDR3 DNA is TGCGCCAGCAGCTTGGCGACCACAGTAAACACTGAAGCTTTCTTT. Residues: CASSLATTVNTEAFF. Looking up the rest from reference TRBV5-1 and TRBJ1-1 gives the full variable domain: KAGVTQTPRYLIKTRGQQVTLSCSPISGHRSVSWYQQTPGQGLQFLFEYFSETQRNKGNFPGRFSGRQFSNSRSEMNVSTLELGDSALYLCASSLATTVNTEAFFGQGTRLTVV.

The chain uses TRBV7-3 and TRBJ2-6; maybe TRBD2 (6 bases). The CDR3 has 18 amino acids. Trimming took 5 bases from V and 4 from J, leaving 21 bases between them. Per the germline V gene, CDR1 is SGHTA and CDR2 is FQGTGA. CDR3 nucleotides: TGTGCCAGCAGCCAGGTGGAGGGTGAAGTAGCCGGGGCCAACGTCCTGACTTTC. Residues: CASSQVEGEVAGANVLTF.

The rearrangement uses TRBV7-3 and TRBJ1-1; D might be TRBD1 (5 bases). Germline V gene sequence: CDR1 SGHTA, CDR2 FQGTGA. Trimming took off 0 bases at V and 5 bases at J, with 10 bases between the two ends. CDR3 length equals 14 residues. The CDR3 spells CASSLTTQGTEAFF. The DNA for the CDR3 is TGTGCCAGCAGCTTAACCACTCAGGGTACTGAAGCTTTCTTT.

CDR3 nucleotides: TGTGCCAGAACCCTCAATGAGCAGTTCTTC. As protein: CARTLNEQFF. J is TRBJ2-1 and V is TRBV5-3; the D is unclear. TRBV5-3 falls under the ORF class, with uncertain function. The V gene lost 6 bases and the J gene lost 6 bases, with 4 bases spanning the gap. The CDR3 length is 10 residues.

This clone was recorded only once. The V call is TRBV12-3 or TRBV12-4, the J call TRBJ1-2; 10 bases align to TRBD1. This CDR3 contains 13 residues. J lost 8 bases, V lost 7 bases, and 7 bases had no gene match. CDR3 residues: CASTRQGARGYTF. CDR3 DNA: TGTGCCAGCACCAGACAGGGGGCTAGAGGCTACACCTTC.

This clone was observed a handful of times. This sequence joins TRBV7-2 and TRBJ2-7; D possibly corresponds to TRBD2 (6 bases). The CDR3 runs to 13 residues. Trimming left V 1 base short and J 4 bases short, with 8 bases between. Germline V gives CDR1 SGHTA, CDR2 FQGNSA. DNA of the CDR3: TGTGCCAGCAGCTTAGGCGGGAAATACGAGCAGTACTTC. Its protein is CASSLGGKYEQYF. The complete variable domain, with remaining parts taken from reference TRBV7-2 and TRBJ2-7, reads GAGVSQSPSNKVTEKGKDVELRCDPISGHTALYWYRQSLGQGLEFLIYFQGNSAPDKSGLPSDRFSAERTGGSVSTLTIQRTQQEDSAVYLCASSLGGKYEQYFGPGTRLTVT.

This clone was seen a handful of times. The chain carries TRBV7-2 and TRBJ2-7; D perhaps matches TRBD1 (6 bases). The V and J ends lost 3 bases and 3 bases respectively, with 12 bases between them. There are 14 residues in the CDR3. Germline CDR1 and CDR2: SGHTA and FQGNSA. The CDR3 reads CASSFGQGIYEQYF. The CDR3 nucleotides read TGTGCCAGCAGCTTCGGTCAGGGGATCTACGAGCAGTACTTC. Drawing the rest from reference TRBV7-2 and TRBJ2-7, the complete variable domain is GAGVSQSPSNKVTEKGKDVELRCDPISGHTALYWYRQSLGQGLEFLIYFQGNSAPDKSGLPSDRFSAERTGGSVSTLTIQRTQQEDSAVYLCASSFGQGIYEQYFGPGTRLTVT.

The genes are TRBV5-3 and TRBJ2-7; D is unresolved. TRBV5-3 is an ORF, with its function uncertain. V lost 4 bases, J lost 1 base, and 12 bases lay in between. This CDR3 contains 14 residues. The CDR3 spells CARSRVLPSYEQYF. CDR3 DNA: TGTGCCAGAAGCCGCGTGCTTCCTTCCTACGAGCAGTACTTC.

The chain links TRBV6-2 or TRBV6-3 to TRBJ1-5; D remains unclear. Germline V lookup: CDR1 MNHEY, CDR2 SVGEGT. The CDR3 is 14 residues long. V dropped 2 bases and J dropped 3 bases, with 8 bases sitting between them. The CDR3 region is CASSYVQDNQPQHF. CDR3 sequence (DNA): TGTGCCAGCAGTTACGTACAAGACAATCAGCCCCAGCATTTT.

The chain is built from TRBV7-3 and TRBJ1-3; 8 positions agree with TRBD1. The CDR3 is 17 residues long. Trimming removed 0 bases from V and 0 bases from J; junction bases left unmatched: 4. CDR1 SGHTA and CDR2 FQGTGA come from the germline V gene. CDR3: CASSLTGDRGSGNTIYF. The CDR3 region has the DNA TGTGCCAGCAGCTTAACCGGTGACAGGGGCTCTGGAAACACCATATATTTT.

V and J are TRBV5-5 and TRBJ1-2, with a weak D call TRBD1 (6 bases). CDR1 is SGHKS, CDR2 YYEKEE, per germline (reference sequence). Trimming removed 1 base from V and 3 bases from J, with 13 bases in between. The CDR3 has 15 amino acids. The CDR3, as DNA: TGTGCCAGCAGCTTGAAGGGGGACGACTACTATGGCTACACCTTC. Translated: CASSLKGDDYYGYTF.

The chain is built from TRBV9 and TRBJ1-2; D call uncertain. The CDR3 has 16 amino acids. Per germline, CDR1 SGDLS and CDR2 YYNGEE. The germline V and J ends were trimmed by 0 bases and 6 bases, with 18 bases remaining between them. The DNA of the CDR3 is TGTGCCAGCAGCGTAGGAACACTATCCTTAGAACATGGCTACACCTTC. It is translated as CASSVGTLSLEHGYTF.

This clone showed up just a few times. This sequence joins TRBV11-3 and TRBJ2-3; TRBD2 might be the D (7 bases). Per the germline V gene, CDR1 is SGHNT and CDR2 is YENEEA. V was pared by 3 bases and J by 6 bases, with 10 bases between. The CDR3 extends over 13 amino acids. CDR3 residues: CASSFRGADTQYF. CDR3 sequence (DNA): TGTGCCAGCAGCTTCCGGGGGGCGGATACGCAGTATTTT. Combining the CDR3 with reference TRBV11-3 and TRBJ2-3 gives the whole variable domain EAGVVQSPRYKIIEKKQPVAFWCNPISGHNTLYWYLQNLGQGPELLIRYENEEAVDDSQLPKDRFSAERLKGVDSTLKIQPAELGDSAVYLCASSFRGADTQYFGPGTRLTVL.

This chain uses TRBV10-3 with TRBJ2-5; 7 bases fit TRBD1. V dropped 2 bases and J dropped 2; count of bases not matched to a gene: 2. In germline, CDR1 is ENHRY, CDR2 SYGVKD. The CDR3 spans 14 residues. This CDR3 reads CAISEPGQQETQYF. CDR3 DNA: TGTGCCATCAGTGAGCCGGGACAGCAAGAGACCCAGTACTTC.

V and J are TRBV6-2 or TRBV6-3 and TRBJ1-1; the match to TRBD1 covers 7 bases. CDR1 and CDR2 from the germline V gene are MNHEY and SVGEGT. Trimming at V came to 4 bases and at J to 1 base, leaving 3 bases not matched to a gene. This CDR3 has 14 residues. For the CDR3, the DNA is TGTGCCAGCAGTTGGGGACAGCGGAACACTGAAGCTTTCTTT. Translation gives CASSWGQRNTEAFF.

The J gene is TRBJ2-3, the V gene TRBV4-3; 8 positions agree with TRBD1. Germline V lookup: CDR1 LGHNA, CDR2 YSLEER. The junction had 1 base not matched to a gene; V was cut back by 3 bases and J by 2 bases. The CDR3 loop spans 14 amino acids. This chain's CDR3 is CASSQDRVTDTQYF. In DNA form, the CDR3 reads TGCGCCAGCAGCCAGGACAGGGTCACAGATACGCAGTATTTT.